Below, 32 T cell receptor beta chains from the same sample are listed, as sequenced in a study of blood T cells in healthy people across ages. A sample-barcoded 5' primer and a J-beta primer mix were used in a second PCR of about 7 to 12 cycles. From the 5' RACE reads, TCRdb called clonotypes with MiXCR, one entry per CDR3 protein. The table includes 1.5 million to 2 million distinct CDR3 sequences, approximately 39% detected once. Specimen: blood. These receptors were obtained from a human donor in good health.

This clonotype was observed a handful of times. The V call is TRBV6-2 or TRBV6-3, the J call TRBJ2-1; a possible D gene is TRBD1 (5 bases). V lost 6 bases, J lost 6 bases, and 15 bases lay in between. Germline V gives CDR1 MNHEY, CDR2 SVGEGT. The CDR3 covers 14 residues. The CDR3 nucleotides are TGTGCCAGCAGCCACCAAGGGGCGGCCAATGAGCAGTTCTTC. Its translation is CASSHQGAANEQFF.

This clonotype was seen only a few times. V usage is TRBV7-9 and J usage is TRBJ1-1; D is uncertain. CDR3 length: 14 amino acids. CDR1 and CDR2 (germline): SEHNR, FQNEAQ (reference sequence). The V and J ends lost 7 bases and 5 bases respectively, with 17 bases between them. CDR3 DNA: TGTGCCAGCACGCCCGTGACCGGACGGACTGAAGCTTTCTTT. It translates to CASTPVTGRTEAFF.

The rearrangement links TRBV10-3 to TRBJ2-3, with D perhaps TRBD1 (6 bases). Between the trimmed V and J ends, which lost 6 bases and 0 bases, there was a span of 13 bases. Germline V gives CDR1 ENHRY, CDR2 SYGVKD. This CDR3 has 15 amino acids. This chain's CDR3 is CAISRQDLSTDTQYF. The CDR3 nucleotides are TGTGCCATCAGCCGACAGGACCTTAGCACAGATACGCAGTATTTT.

The genes are TRBV7-2 and TRBJ2-2, with 9 bases aligning to TRBD2. This CDR3 is 15 amino acids long. In germline, CDR1 is SGHTA, CDR2 FQGNSA. V trimming: 4 bases; J trimming: 5 bases; junction bases outside the gene matches: 5. The CDR3 DNA reads TGTGCCAGCAGCTCCGCGGGGGGGCTTACCGGGGAGCTGTTTTTT. Translating it yields CASSSAGGLTGELFF.

This clonotype has just a few counts. The chain is built from TRBV5-1 and TRBJ2-7, with no clear D. The germline CDR1 and CDR2 sequences are SGHRS and YFSETQ. Deletions cut 3 bases from V and 0 bases from J, with 16 bases between. The CDR3 extends over 16 amino acids. CDR3 loop: CASSSHTFPSSYEQYF. The CDR3 DNA reads as TGCGCCAGCAGCTCCCACACCTTTCCGAGCTCCTACGAGCAGTACTTC.

This clonotype was observed a handful of times. A much bigger clone sits one base away, suggesting this may be a read error. The rearrangement links TRBV29-1 to TRBJ2-7, with D unresolved. CDR1 is SQVTM and CDR2 is ANQGSEA in the germline V gene. Deletions cut 1 base from V and 5 bases from J, with 12 bases between. CDR3 length: 13 residues. CDR3 sequence: CSVEVTPSNEQYF. CDR3 DNA: TGCAGCGTTGAAGTGACACCATCCAACGAGCAGTACTTC.

The table lists this clonotype with a few counts. The rearrangement joins TRBV20-1 to TRBJ1-1; D is uncertain. The germline V gene has CDR1 DFQATT and CDR2 SNEGSKA (reference sequence). The CDR3 is 12 residues long. The V and J ends lost 3 bases and 6 bases respectively, with 11 bases between them. The DNA for the CDR3 is TGCAGTGCTAGGGACGGCGCTTCTGAAGCTTTCTTT. This translates into CSARDGASEAFF.

This clonotype has a handful of counts. The chain carries TRBV6-5 and TRBJ2-1, with 10 bases identical to TRBD2. CDR1 MNHEY and CDR2 SVGAGI come from the germline V gene. CDR3 length: 15 residues. V was clipped by 3 bases and J by 3 bases; unmatched bases: 2. CDR3 DNA: TGTGCCAGCAGTTATGGGACTAGCGACTACAATGAGCAGTTCTTC. This sequence encodes CASSYGTSDYNEQFF.

This clonotype was detected a few times. The chain has TRBV5-1 and TRBJ2-7; possible D gene TRBD2, 6 bases. Germline loops: CDR1 SGHRS, CDR2 YFSETQ. The V and J ends lost 4 bases and 2 bases respectively, with 13 bases between them. The length of the CDR3 is 14 residues. The DNA for the CDR3 is TGCGCCAGCAGCCGGGACTTTGGGGCCTACGAGCAGTACTTC. Protein sequence: CASSRDFGAYEQYF.

This clonotype turned up a few times. V is TRBV6-5 and J is TRBJ1-4; D remains ambiguous. The length of the CDR3 is 14 residues. Trimming pared 0 bases from V and 7 bases from J, leaving 9 bases between. CDR1 and CDR2 (germline): MNHEY, SVGAGI. The CDR3 DNA reads TGTGCCAGCAGTTACTCCCGGGTTACTGAAAAACTGTTTTTT. As protein: CASSYSRVTEKLFF.

A few counts support this clonotype. The rearrangement uses TRBV6-1 and TRBJ2-2; the match to TRBD2 covers 9 bases. From germline, CDR1 is MNHNS and CDR2 SASEGT. Germline trimming cut 7 bases from V and 0 bases from J; bases unmatched to any gene: 12. The CDR3 loop spans 18 amino acids. CDR3 in amino acids: CASTKGGSGGPNTGELFF. The CDR3 DNA reads as TGTGCCAGCACTAAGGGAGGTAGCGGGGGACCGAACACCGGGGAGCTGTTTTTT.

This clonotype has a handful of counts. V usage is TRBV12-3 or TRBV12-4 and J usage is TRBJ1-2; D possibly corresponds to TRBD1 (5 bases). CDR3 length: 14 amino acids. The V end was cut by 7 bases, the J end by 4 bases, with 16 bases between. Here the CDR3 reads CASTLGGNTYGYTF. In DNA form, the CDR3 reads TGTGCCAGCACTCTCGGGGGGAATACCTATGGCTACACCTTC.

The chain carries TRBV20-1 and TRBJ1-1; D possibly corresponds to TRBD1 (5 bases). The germline CDR1 and CDR2 sequences are DFQATT and SNEGSKA (reference sequence). V was shortened by 1 base and J by 5 bases, with 8 bases between the two germline ends. The CDR3 is 12 amino acids. The CDR3 nucleotides read TGCAGTGCTAGAGGACAGATAACTGAAGCTTTCTTT. It specifies CSARGQITEAFF.

The chain has TRBV20-1 and TRBJ1-2; 10 nucleotides line up with TRBD1. The CDR3 length is 17 residues. The V and J ends lost 1 base and 2 bases, in that order; junction bases with no gene match: 10. Germline loops: CDR1 DFQATT, CDR2 SNEGSKA (reference sequence). In nucleotides, the CDR3 is TGCAGTGCTAGAGCCACTTTGGACAGGGGGATCAACTATGGCTACACCTTC. As protein: CSARATLDRGINYGYTF.

This clonotype was found a few times. The chain joins TRBV10-3 to TRBJ1-4; D gene unclear. Per germline, CDR1 ENHRY and CDR2 SYGVKD. The germline V and J ends were trimmed by 11 bases and 0 bases, with 13 bases remaining between them. The CDR3 length is 14 residues. DNA for the CDR3: TGTGCCTCGAAAGAAGACCCAACTAATGAAAAACTGTTTTTT. Protein sequence: CASKEDPTNEKLFF.

This clonotype turned up a few times. This sequence joins TRBV7-2 and TRBJ2-5; 7 nucleotides match TRBD2. Germline assignment: CDR1 SGHTA and CDR2 FQGNSA. This CDR3 contains 15 residues. With V trimmed by 5 bases and J by 2 bases, 8 bases remained unmatched. The chain's CDR3 is CASSPGTTIQETQYF. CDR3 nucleotides: TGTGCCAGCAGCCCCGGGACTACAATTCAAGAGACCCAGTACTTC.

The rearrangement uses TRBV7-2 and TRBJ1-1; D is perhaps TRBD1 (5 bases). The CDR3 runs 16 residues. Trimming stripped 4 bases from V and 2 bases from J, with 17 bases between. Germline V CDR1 and CDR2: SGHTA, FQGNSA. The CDR3 loop reads CASSSPTWGDNTEAFF. CDR3 DNA sequence: TGTGCCAGCAGCTCGCCGACGTGGGGGGATAACACTGAAGCTTTCTTT.

This clonotype was seen only a few times. CDR3 sequence reads: CSAGMAAKYDQETQYF. DNA for the CDR3: TGCAGTGCCGGGATGGCGGCAAAATATGACCAAGAGACCCAGTACTTC. The chain employs TRBV20-1 and TRBJ2-5; possible D gene TRBD2, 5 bases. Per germline, CDR1 DFQATT and CDR2 SNEGSKA (reference sequence). The CDR3 spans 16 residues. Deletions cut 6 bases from V and 0 bases from J, with 20 bases between.

This clonotype was detected a few times. The gene calls are TRBV4-1 and TRBJ2-1; 8 bases are a match to TRBD2. Germline CDR1 and CDR2: MGHRA and YSYEKL. The CDR3 loop spans 16 amino acids. With 0 bases clipped from V and 5 bases from J, the junction kept 6 bases outside the gene matches. CDR3: CASSQEGLAGHNEQFF. In DNA, the CDR3 is TGCGCCAGCAGCCAAGAAGGCCTAGCGGGTCACAATGAGCAGTTCTTC.

In this sample, this clonotype turned up many times. The V call is TRBV29-1, the J call TRBJ1-2; maybe TRBD1 (5 bases). Looked up from germline, CDR1 is SQVTM and CDR2 is ANQGSEA. V was cut by 4 bases and J by 8 bases, with 11 bases left in between. The CDR3 runs to 11 residues. CDR3 coding DNA: TGCAGCGTTGTGGCAGGGCTCGGCTACACCTTC. This sequence encodes CSVVAGLGYTF.

The CDR3 nucleotides are TGTGCCACCAGTGATTTGACTTCTAGGGGGGGCTTCACTGAAGCTTTCTTT. This codes for CATSDLTSRGGFTEAFF. The chain recombines TRBV24-1 with TRBJ1-1, with D tentatively TRBD1 (6 bases). The CDR3 consists of 17 residues. CDR1 and CDR2 (germline): KGHDR, SFDVKD. The V end was cut by 0 bases, the J end by 4 bases, with 17 bases between.

This chain joins TRBV24-1 and TRBJ2-3; D is perhaps TRBD1 or TRBD2 (6 bases each). The CDR3 is 13 residues long. Between the trimmed V and J ends, which lost 10 bases and 7 bases, there was a span of 17 bases. The germline V gene has CDR1 KGHDR and CDR2 SFDVKD. This CDR3 is CATGGVRSYTQYF. CDR3 nucleotides: TGTGCCACGGGGGGCGTCCGTTCTTATACGCAGTATTTT.

V and J are TRBV12-3 or TRBV12-4 and TRBJ2-5; 11 bases match TRBD2. V was pared by 1 base and J by 2 bases, with 6 bases of the junction left unmatched. CDR3 size: 17 residues. CDR3 nucleotides: TGTGCCAGCAGTTTAGTCCTAGCGGGGGGATTACAAGAGACCCAGTACTTC. Translating gives CASSLVLAGGLQETQYF.

The gene calls are TRBV7-2 and TRBJ1-2; D may be TRBD1 (5 bases). This CDR3 is built from 15 residues. Trimming shortened V by 2 bases and J by 4 bases, and 14 bases separated the two germline ends. Germline V CDR1 and CDR2: SGHTA, FQGNSA. This CDR3 reads CASSLQGVTFYGYTF. CDR3 sequence (DNA): TGTGCCAGCAGCTTACAGGGTGTTACCTTCTATGGCTACACCTTC.

The chain employs TRBV3-1 and TRBJ2-1; no firm D call. The germline V gene has CDR1 LGHDT and CDR2 YNNKEL (reference sequence). V was clipped by 6 bases and J by 6 bases, with 12 bases between them. The CDR3 loop spans 13 amino acids. DNA for the CDR3: TGTGCCAGCAGAAGGACGGAAGGCAATGAGCAGTTCTTC. Amino acid sequence: CASRRTEGNEQFF.

The chain couples TRBV7-9 to TRBJ2-1, with 7 bases that match TRBD1. Germline V gene lookup returns CDR1 SEHNR and CDR2 FQNEAQ (reference sequence). The J segment lost 7 bases and the V segment lost 2 bases, leaving 8 bases of the junction unmatched. This CDR3 region has 15 residues. CDR3 nucleotide sequence: TGTGCCAGCAGCTTAACGACAGGGATTGGGAATGAGCAGTTCTTC. This codes for CASSLTTGIGNEQFF.

This chain connects TRBV14 to TRBJ2-1; 7 bases fit TRBD2. V was pared by 1 base and J by 9 bases, with 3 bases of the junction left unmatched. The CDR3 contains 13 residues. Germline assignment: CDR1 SGHDN and CDR2 FVKESK. The CDR3 protein is CASSQAREGEQFF. CDR3 in DNA: TGTGCCAGCAGCCAAGCAAGGGAGGGTGAGCAGTTCTTC.

This chain uses TRBV20-1 with TRBJ2-3; D gene unclear. This CDR3 contains 13 residues. Trimming left V 1 base short and J 2 bases short, with 7 bases between. The germline CDR1 and CDR2 sequences are DFQATT and SNEGSKA (reference sequence). CDR3 region: CSARAGTTDTQYF. DNA of the CDR3: TGCAGTGCTAGAGCCGGTACCACAGATACGCAGTATTTT.

The CDR3 nucleotides are TGTGCCAGCAGTTTCCCCGGCCGAAACACTGAAGCTTTCTTT. Protein: CASSFPGRNTEAFF. The V gene is TRBV12-3 or TRBV12-4, the J gene TRBJ1-1, with D hard to call. The CDR3 runs 14 residues. Trimming cost V 3 bases and J 2 bases, with 10 bases left between them.

The table lists this clonotype with a count of one. In nucleotides, the CDR3 is TGTGCCAGCTCACCGGGGACAGGGACTAATTCACCCCTCCACTTT. Translation: CASSPGTGTNSPLHF. The chain uses TRBV18 and TRBJ1-6, with 9 bases aligning to TRBD1. Trimming at V came to 3 bases and at J to 6 bases, leaving 3 bases not matched to a gene. CDR1 is KGHSH, CDR2 LQKENI, per germline. The CDR3 runs to 15 residues.

The sample holds a few counts of this clonotype. The chain couples TRBV20-1 to TRBJ2-2; tentative D call: TRBD2 (6 bases). Germline loops: CDR1 DFQATT, CDR2 SNEGSKA (reference sequence). The CDR3 length is 17 residues. The V end was cut by 0 bases, the J end by 7 bases, with 21 bases between. CDR3 region: CSARDPRRGTTFGELFF. DNA for the CDR3: TGCAGTGCTAGAGATCCGCGGCGGGGTACCACGTTCGGGGAGCTGTTTTTT.

V gene TRBV12-3 or TRBV12-4 combines with J gene TRBJ2-1, with D unclear. This CDR3 is 16 amino acids long. Between the trimmed V and J ends, which lost 5 bases and 8 bases, there was a span of 22 bases. CDR3: CASSPSPRDLLDEQFF. In DNA form, the CDR3 reads TGTGCCAGCAGTCCCAGCCCTAGGGATCTCTTGGATGAGCAGTTCTTC.